The clone carrying this TCR beta chain was recorded a few times. Its antigen is still unknown. This entry comes from a study of cytomegalovirus exposure and HLA in healthy donors. The study's findings and limits: There were around 160 TCR beta chains listed as cytomegalovirus-associated.

The germline V and J ends were trimmed by 2 bases and 0 bases, with 10 bases remaining between them. Germline CDR1 KGHSH, CDR2 LQKENI. The CDR3 totals 15 residues. PCR amplification relied on 60 Vbeta primers (plus 13 Jbeta primers). Profiling relied on immunoSEQ multiplex PCR, and the TCRdb table lists in-frame clones only, not all of them. In the table there are about 150,000 clones, roughly 80% of which are singletons. The sequencing sample was made of PBMCs. The chain joins TRBV18 to TRBJ1-1; D not resolved. This TCR came from a male donor in good health and CMV-seronegative. The CDR3 sequence is CASSPSPTMNTEAFF. DNA for the CDR3: TGTGCCAGCTCACCATCACCGACAATGAACACTGAAGCTTTCTTT.